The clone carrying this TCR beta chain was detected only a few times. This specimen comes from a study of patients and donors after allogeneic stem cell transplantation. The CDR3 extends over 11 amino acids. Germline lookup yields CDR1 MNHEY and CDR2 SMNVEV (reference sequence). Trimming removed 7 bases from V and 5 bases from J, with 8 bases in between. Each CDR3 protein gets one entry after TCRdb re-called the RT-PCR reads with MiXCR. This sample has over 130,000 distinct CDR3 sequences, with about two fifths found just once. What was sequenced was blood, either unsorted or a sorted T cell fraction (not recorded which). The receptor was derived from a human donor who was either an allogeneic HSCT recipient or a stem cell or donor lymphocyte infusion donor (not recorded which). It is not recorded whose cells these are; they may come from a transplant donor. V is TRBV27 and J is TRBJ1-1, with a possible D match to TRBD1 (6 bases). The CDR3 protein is CASMRGTEAFF. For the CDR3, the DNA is TGTGCCAGCATGAGGGGGACTGAAGCTTTCTTT.